These 20 T cell receptor beta chains were sequenced from one sample in a study of shared clonotypes between healthy human individuals. The repertoire was sequenced with immunoSEQ multiplex PCR; TCRdb's copy has only in-frame clones and lacks some. The top ten hold less than 15% of the sample, which has about 470,000 clones, 79% seen once. Sequences were obtained from PBMCs. The receptor source for this set is a woman aged 40 to 50 in good health. Some clones in this sample may be carry-over from other donors' samples.

The V call is TRBV4-2, the J call TRBJ2-4; D is unresolved. This CDR3 region has 15 residues. Trimming shortened V by 3 bases and J by 0 bases, and 9 bases separated the two germline ends. CDR1 is LGHNA, CDR2 YNFKEQ, per germline. DNA of the CDR3: TGTGCCAGCAGCCATACTCGGCTAGCCAAAAACATTCAGTACTTC. It specifies CASSHTRLAKNIQYF.

This clone was counted between two and nine times. The V gene is TRBV7-8, the J gene TRBJ2-1; no reliable D call. Germline V gene lookup returns CDR1 SGHVS and CDR2 FQNEAQ. V lost 1 base and J lost 5, with 3 bases in between. CDR3 length: 12 residues. CDR3 protein: CASSLVHNEQFF. CDR3 sequence (DNA): TGTGCCAGCAGCTTAGTTCACAATGAGCAGTTCTTC.

V is TRBV18 and J is TRBJ2-1; 7 positions agree with TRBD2. The junction had 8 bases not matched to a gene; V was cut back by 2 bases and J by 4 bases. In germline, CDR1 is KGHSH, CDR2 LQKENI. The CDR3 spans 16 residues. The CDR3 reads CASSPGRAGAYNEQFF. As DNA, the CDR3 is TGTGCCAGCTCACCAGGTCGGGCGGGAGCTTACAATGAGCAGTTCTTC.

V is TRBV7-9 and J is TRBJ2-7; 8 bases align to TRBD2. With V trimmed by 0 bases and J by 6 bases, 4 bases remained unmatched. Germline CDR1 reads SEHNR; CDR2 reads FQNEAQ (reference sequence). The CDR3 totals 14 residues. The CDR3 coding sequence is TGTGCCAGCAGCTTAGCCGGGACTAGTGGCGAGCAGTACTTC. Protein product: CASSLAGTSGEQYF.

J is TRBJ2-2 and V is TRBV7-2; 10 bases fit TRBD2. CDR3 size: 15 residues. V gave up 6 bases and J gave up 1 base; unmatched junction bases: 2. Per germline, CDR1 SGHTA and CDR2 FQGNSA. CDR3 amino acids: CASRRTSGNTGELFF. The CDR3 DNA reads TGTGCCAGCAGGAGGACTAGCGGGAACACCGGGGAGCTGTTTTTT.

This clone turned up a few times. The chain recombines TRBV14 with TRBJ2-7; D is undetermined. V was shortened by 0 bases and J by 3 bases, with 18 bases between the two germline ends. This CDR3 has 17 residues. Germline CDR1 is SGHDN and CDR2 is FVKESK. CDR3: CASSQDSLGPRRYEQYF. CDR3 bases: TGTGCCAGCAGCCAAGATTCTCTTGGACCGCGGCGCTACGAGCAGTACTTC.

This clone appeared once. The sample contains more than one DNA sequence encoding this CDR3. This CDR3 reads CAWGSGNTIYF. The CDR3 DNA sequence: TGTGCCTGGGGATCTGGAAACACCATATATTTT. The genes are TRBV30 and TRBJ1-3, with D unresolved. The germline CDR1 and CDR2 sequences are GTSNPN and SVGIG (reference sequence). Trimming shortened V by 5 bases and J by 1 base, and 3 bases separated the two germline ends. This CDR3 contains 11 residues.

In regard to this clone: Different DNA sequences within this sample yield the same CDR3. The chain combines TRBV28 with TRBJ1-1; D unresolved. Per germline, CDR1 MDHEN and CDR2 SYDVKM. CDR3 size: 13 residues. The V and J ends lost 5 bases and 1 base respectively, with 8 bases between them. In DNA form, the CDR3 reads TGTGCCAGCAGTCTGCCCGGGAACACTGAAGCTTTCTTT. It translates to CASSLPGNTEAFF.

The chain recombines TRBV9 with TRBJ1-3, with 8 nucleotides matching TRBD1. V lost 3 bases, J lost 8 bases, and 7 bases stayed unmatched. Germline values: CDR1 SGDLS, CDR2 YYNGEE. The CDR3 runs to 14 residues. CDR3 in amino acids: CASSGRQGRDTIYF. CDR3 coding DNA: TGTGCCAGCAGCGGCCGACAGGGGAGAGACACCATATATTTT.

V usage is TRBV11-2 and J usage is TRBJ2-6, with TRBD1 identical over 7 bases. J gave up 0 bases and V 6 bases, and 8 bases lay outside the gene matches. Per germline, CDR1 SGHAT and CDR2 FQNNGV. The CDR3 extends over 17 amino acids. The CDR3: CASSRQGLASGANVLTF. Here the CDR3 DNA reads TGTGCCAGCAGTAGACAGGGTTTGGCCTCTGGGGCCAACGTCCTGACTTTC.

The chain combines TRBV4-2 with TRBJ2-2; D remains ambiguous. The germline CDR1 and CDR2 sequences are LGHNA and YNFKEQ. The CDR3 contains 15 residues. The V gene lost 5 bases and the J gene lost 0 bases, with 10 bases spanning the gap. The CDR3 spells CASSFSRANTGELFF. DNA of the CDR3: TGTGCCAGCAGCTTTTCCAGAGCGAACACCGGGGAGCTGTTTTTT.

Remarks on this clone: The limits of the CDR3 on the DNA are not certain, so only TCRdb's listed CDR3 is given. The V call is TRBV27, the J call TRBJ2-5; the D call of TRBD2 is as the table states it, not checked on the DNA. The CDR3 is made up of 15 amino acids, end residues included. CDR1 and CDR2 from the germline V gene are MNHEY and SMNVEV (reference sequence). CDR3 sequence reads: CASSFLADSQETQYF.

A single count supports this clone. The chain has TRBV18 and TRBJ2-7; no reliable D call. Germline values: CDR1 KGHSH, CDR2 LQKENI. The CDR3 has 13 residues. The V end lost 3 bases, the J end lost 13 bases, and 19 bases lay between the germline ends. The CDR3 sequence: CASSPEYRAPIYF. The CDR3 DNA follows: TGTGCCAGCTCACCGGAGTACCGGGCCCCGATTTACTTC.

The V and J genes are TRBV7-8 and TRBJ2-5, with D perhaps being TRBD1 or TRBD2 (6 bases each). CDR3 length equals 16 residues. CDR1 is SGHVS, CDR2 FQNEAQ, per germline. V was clipped by 2 bases and J by 1 base, with 14 bases between them. This CDR3 reads CASSLTGDTAQETQYF. Here the CDR3 DNA reads TGTGCCAGCAGCTTAACGGGGGACACCGCCCAAGAGACCCAGTACTTC.

The J gene is TRBJ2-7, the V gene TRBV5-4; TRBD1 aligns across 8 bases. The length of the CDR3 is 14 residues. Germline assignment: CDR1 SGHNT and CDR2 YYREEE (reference sequence). The V segment lost 2 bases and the J segment 0 bases; nucleotides outside the gene matches: 1. CDR3 sequence (DNA): TGTGCCAGCAGCTTTACAGGGGGCTCCTACGAGCAGTACTTC. Residues: CASSFTGGSYEQYF.

This sequence joins TRBV7-2 and TRBJ2-5; 10 bases are shared with TRBD2. V was clipped by 5 bases and J by 2 bases; unmatched bases: 2. Germline V gene data show CDR1 as SGHTA and CDR2 as FQGNSA. This CDR3 has 14 residues. CDR3: CASSHSGGQETQYF. DNA of the CDR3: TGTGCCAGCAGCCATAGCGGGGGGCAAGAGACCCAGTACTTC.

The chain employs TRBV14 and TRBJ2-7, with a possible D match to TRBD1 (6 bases). CDR3 length: 15 residues. The ends were cut back, 4 bases at V and 2 bases at J, with 15 bases in the middle. Per the germline V gene, CDR1 is SGHDN and CDR2 is FVKESK. The CDR3 nucleotides are TGTGCCAGCAGCCGTCGGGGACACGTCGCCTACGAGCAGTACTTC. Translating gives CASSRRGHVAYEQYF.

This rearrangement joins TRBV7-8 to TRBJ2-5; the match to TRBD2 covers 13 bases. The CDR3 spans 17 residues. V lost 5 bases and J lost 4; bases outside the gene matches: 10. CDR1 and CDR2 (germline): SGHVS, FQNEAQ. This chain's CDR3 is CASSHSGTSGTRETQYF. DNA for the CDR3: TGTGCCAGCAGCCATTCCGGGACTAGCGGGACCAGAGAGACCCAGTACTTC.

This rearrangement joins TRBV25-1 to TRBJ2-3; possibly TRBD2 for D (7 bases). CDR1 MGHDK and CDR2 SYGVNS come from the germline V gene. This CDR3 has 14 amino acids. The V gene lost 0 bases and the J gene lost 6 bases, with 10 bases spanning the gap. DNA for the CDR3: TGTGCCAGCAGTGAATACAGGGGAGGGGATACGCAGTATTTT. It is translated as CASSEYRGGDTQYF.

The chain links TRBV5-1 to TRBJ1-6; 10 bases fit TRBD1. The CDR3 is 16 amino acids. CDR1 is SGHRS, CDR2 YFSETQ, per germline. The V and J ends lost 4 bases and 5 bases, in that order; junction bases with no gene match: 6. CDR3 sequence (DNA): TGCGCCAGCAGCCTCGGGACAGGGGCCAATAATTCACCCCTCCACTTT. It specifies CASSLGTGANNSPLHF.